One sample yielded the 8 T cell receptor beta chains listed below, sequenced in a study of beta chain features in type 1 diabetes. Since all of the isolated RNA was reverse transcribed, expressed TCRB transcripts were what got sequenced. Using immunoSEQ multiplex PCR, the repertoire was profiled, and TCRdb retains in-frame clones only, with some absent. The sample holds hundreds of thousands of clones; about 17% are singletons and the top ten take 0.02% to 0.03%. The sequencing sample was made of naive CD4+ T cells from blood. Receptor source: a young woman in good health.

V and J are TRBV28 and TRBJ2-7; TRBD2 matches at 9 bases. This CDR3 region has 14 residues. Per germline, CDR1 MDHEN and CDR2 SYDVKM. V shed 6 bases, J shed 5 bases, and the junction held 8 bases outside the gene matches. The chain's CDR3 is CASSAPGLANEQYF. CDR3 DNA sequence: TGTGCCAGCAGCGCTCCGGGACTAGCTAACGAGCAGTACTTC.

This clone was counted between two and nine times. This chain uses TRBV14 with TRBJ1-1, with unresolved D. The CDR3 covers 16 residues. Germline loops: CDR1 SGHDN, CDR2 FVKESK. V was cut by 0 bases and J by 0 bases, with 11 bases left in between. In DNA, the CDR3 is TGTGCCAGCAGCCAAGATTTTGGGAGCATGAACACTGAAGCTTTCTTT. Protein product: CASSQDFGSMNTEAFF.

The chain joins TRBV6-5 to TRBJ1-2; D is unclear. The CDR3 runs 13 residues. With 5 bases removed from V and 8 bases from J, the gap between germline ends came to 15 bases. Germline assignment: CDR1 MNHEY and CDR2 SVGAGI. CDR3 loop: CASSRSGVGGYTF. The CDR3, as DNA: TGTGCCAGCAGTCGATCAGGCGTTGGGGGCTACACCTTC.

This clone occurred a few times. V usage is TRBV7-2 and J usage is TRBJ2-7; weak D call: TRBD2 (7 bases). The germline V and J ends were trimmed by 5 bases and 2 bases, with 19 bases remaining between them. The CDR3 sequence is 16 residues long. Germline CDR1 SGHTA, CDR2 FQGNSA. Here the CDR3 reads CASSPTLGGATYEQYF. In DNA, the CDR3 is TGTGCCAGCAGCCCGACGTTGGGGGGGGCAACCTACGAGCAGTACTTC.

This clone came up a few times. The chain couples TRBV7-9 to TRBJ2-5; perhaps TRBD1 as D (5 bases). CDR1 and CDR2 from the germline V gene are SEHNR and FQNEAQ (reference sequence). The CDR3 is made up of 15 amino acids. Trimming took off 3 bases at V and 4 bases at J, with 15 bases between the two ends. This CDR3 is CASSFGQGDSETQYF. Written as DNA, the CDR3 is TGTGCCAGCAGCTTTGGCCAGGGTGATTCAGAGACCCAGTACTTC.

Details on this clone: Other nucleotide sequences from this sample produce the same CDR3. The gene calls are TRBV5-4 and TRBJ2-1; no firm D call. Germline V CDR1 and CDR2: SGHNT, YYREEE (reference sequence). The CDR3 is 14 residues long. The V end was cut by 0 bases, the J end by 4 bases, with 8 bases between. CDR3 sequence reads: CASSLVGAYNEQFF. The CDR3 nucleotides are TGTGCCAGCAGCTTGGTTGGAGCGTACAATGAGCAGTTCTTC. Full variable domain (remainder filled in from reference TRBV5-4 and TRBJ2-1): ETGVTQSPTHLIKTRGQQVTLRCSSQSGHNTVSWYQQALGQGPQFIFQYYREEENGRGNFPPRFSGLQFPNYSSELNVNALELDDSALYLCASSLVGAYNEQFFGPGTRLTVL.

This clone was seen a handful of times. The chain carries TRBV7-6 and TRBJ2-1; 11 bases fit TRBD2. The length of the CDR3 is 16 residues. V lost 5 bases and J lost 2; bases outside the gene matches: 5. Germline-derived CDR1 and CDR2 are SGHVS and FNYEAQ. The CDR3: CASSIVAGGPYNEQFF. Written as DNA, the CDR3 is TGTGCCAGCAGCATTGTAGCGGGAGGGCCCTACAATGAGCAGTTCTTC.

The chain employs TRBV6-5 and TRBJ2-3, with D unclear. V lost 0 bases, J lost 4 bases, and 5 bases lay in between. This CDR3 is built from 13 residues. CDR1 is MNHEY, CDR2 SVGAGI, per germline. The CDR3 DNA sequence: TGTGCCAGCAGTTACTCGTCGGCAGATACGCAGTATTTT. Translated: CASSYSSADTQYF.